This TCR beta chain is from a study of cytomegalovirus exposure and HLA in healthy donors. Germline values: CDR1 MDHEN, CDR2 SYDVKM. The CDR3 totals 17 residues. The junction had 4 bases not matched to a gene; V was cut back by 2 bases and J by 0 bases. This clone has only one observation. Primers included in the PCR were 60 Vbeta and 13 Jbeta primers. The assay was immunoSEQ multiplex PCR, and TCRdb's table has in-frame clones only and misses some. The table includes 110,000 or so clones, 70% to 80% detected once. The gene calls are TRBV28 and TRBJ2-6, with 7 positions matching TRBD1. This TCR derives from a woman aged 40 to 50 in good health and CMV-seropositive. Sequencing was done on a sample of PBMCs. As DNA, the CDR3 is TGTGCCAGCAGTTTAGGCAGGGGGACCTCTGGGGCCAACGTCCTGACTTTC. It specifies CASSLGRGTSGANVLTF. Together with reference TRBV28 and TRBJ2-6, the CDR3 gives the full variable domain: DVKVTQSSRYLVKRTGEKVFLECVQDMDHENMFWYRQDPGLGLRLIYFSYDVKMKEKGDIPEGYSVSREKKERFSLILESASTNQTSMYLCASSLGRGTSGANVLTFGAGSRLTVL.